Below are 25 T cell receptor beta chains sequenced from a single sample in a study of blood T cell repertoires in COVID-19. Clones were sequenced by immunoSEQ multiplex PCR, and TCRdb holds only the in-frame ones, with some missing. The sample carries 100,000 to 120,000 clones, 75% to 80% recorded once. The sequenced sample consisted of peripheral blood. These receptors originate from an elderly woman with active or convalescent COVID-19.

V is TRBV4-1 and J is TRBJ2-7, with 11 bases matching TRBD2. The CDR3 has 15 amino acids. The trim removed 4 bases at V and 5 bases at J, leaving 7 bases unmatched. Per the germline V gene, CDR1 is MGHRA and CDR2 is YSYEKL. CDR3 region: CASSLTSGSAHEQYF. The CDR3 DNA reads as TGCGCCAGCAGCCTAACTAGCGGGAGTGCCCACGAGCAGTACTTC.

This clone occurred many times. The chain carries TRBV5-1 and TRBJ2-2; 10 bases line up with TRBD2. Per the germline V gene, CDR1 is SGHRS and CDR2 is YFSETQ. Losses at the gene ends were 0 bases for V and 1 base for J; bases not matched to a gene: 0. The CDR3 consists of 16 residues. CDR3 residues: CASSLGLAGNTGELFF. The CDR3 DNA follows: TGCGCCAGCAGCTTGGGACTAGCGGGGAACACCGGGGAGCTGTTTTTT.

The J gene is TRBJ2-7, the V gene TRBV28, with D possibly being TRBD1 (5 bases). Germline values: CDR1 MDHEN, CDR2 SYDVKM. The CDR3 spans 14 residues. The V end lost 2 bases, the J end lost 2 bases, and 10 bases lay between the germline ends. The CDR3 protein is CASSLPDKTYEQYF. The CDR3 DNA sequence: TGTGCCAGCAGTTTACCGGACAAGACCTACGAGCAGTACTTC.

The chain has TRBV27 and TRBJ2-3, with TRBD2 matching 10 bases. J was trimmed by 0 bases and V by 5 bases; bases with no gene match: 5. The CDR3 is made up of 16 amino acids. The germline V gene has CDR1 MNHEY and CDR2 SMNVEV (reference sequence). The CDR3 nucleotides are TGTGCCAGCAGTCCCCGGACTAGCGGTAGCACAGATACGCAGTATTTT. The encoded protein is CASSPRTSGSTDTQYF.

This sequence joins TRBV7-9 and TRBJ2-2; D remains ambiguous. The CDR3 loop spans 13 amino acids. CDR1 SEHNR and CDR2 FQNEAQ come from the germline V gene (reference sequence). The germline V and J ends were trimmed by 10 bases and 2 bases, with 11 bases remaining between them. The CDR3, as DNA: TGTGCCACCGAACTGCTAAACACCGGGGAGCTGTTTTTT. Protein sequence: CATELLNTGELFF.

Here the CDR3 reads CASSFPGQQIKNEQFF. CDR3 nucleotide sequence: TGTGCCAGCAGTTTCCCGGGACAGCAAATTAAGAATGAGCAGTTCTTC. The rearrangement joins TRBV28 to TRBJ2-1, with 7 bases that match TRBD1. J gave up 7 bases and V 3 bases, and 12 bases lay outside the gene matches. Per germline, CDR1 MDHEN and CDR2 SYDVKM. This CDR3 is built from 16 residues.

V usage is TRBV29-1 and J usage is TRBJ2-1; D may be TRBD1 (6 bases). This CDR3 has 15 residues. V gave up 7 bases and J gave up 4 bases, with 20 bases separating them. CDR1 SQVTM and CDR2 ANQGSEA come from the germline V gene. The CDR3 sequence: CSARRSPDRYNEQFF. The CDR3 nucleotides read TGCAGCGCCAGACGGTCCCCGGACAGATACAATGAGCAGTTCTTC.

This sequence joins TRBV5-4 and TRBJ2-1; 14 bases map to TRBD2. The CDR3 covers 16 residues. The trim removed 3 bases at V and 7 bases at J, leaving 6 bases unmatched. Germline V gene data show CDR1 as SGHNT and CDR2 as YYREEE (reference sequence). The chain's CDR3 is CASSSGLAGALNEQFF. The CDR3 DNA reads TGTGCCAGCAGCTCGGGACTAGCGGGAGCCCTGAATGAGCAGTTCTTC.

The rearrangement joins TRBV28 to TRBJ1-1; TRBD1 agrees at 7 bases. V lost 3 bases and J lost 3; bases outside the gene matches: 7. CDR1 is MDHEN, CDR2 SYDVKM, per germline. The length of the CDR3 is 15 residues. CDR3 in amino acids: CASSFNVGTDTEAFF. The CDR3 DNA sequence: TGTGCCAGCAGTTTTAATGTTGGGACAGACACTGAAGCTTTCTTT.

This clone was seen only once. Other DNA sequences in the same sample also yield this CDR3. The V gene is TRBV5-4, the J gene TRBJ2-3, with D unresolved. Germline V gene lookup returns CDR1 SGHNT and CDR2 YYREEE (reference sequence). Trimming took 2 bases from V and 0 from J, leaving 4 bases between them. The length of the CDR3 is 13 residues. Here the CDR3 reads CASSLTSTDTQYF. In DNA form, the CDR3 reads TGTGCCAGCAGCTTAACTAGCACAGATACGCAGTATTTT.

This CDR3 is CATSGLDRHEAFF. DNA of the CDR3: TGTGCCACCAGCGGACTGGACAGGCATGAAGCTTTCTTT. The gene calls are TRBV15 and TRBJ1-1; the match to TRBD1 covers 7 bases. Germline-derived CDR1 and CDR2 are LNHNV and YYDKDF (reference sequence). This CDR3 contains 13 residues. V was pared by 5 bases and J by 7 bases, with 7 bases of the junction left unmatched.

This clone appeared a single time. The chain has TRBV3-1 (or the pseudogene TRBV3-2) and TRBJ2-1, with 7 bases fitting TRBD2. The ends lost 8 bases at V and 0 bases at J; junction bases unmatched: 13. Germline V gene lookup returns CDR1 LGHDT and CDR2 YNNKEL (reference sequence). The CDR3 length is 17 residues. For the CDR3, the DNA is TGTGCCAGCCAAGGTTGGGGGGGGACGAGCTCCTACAATGAGCAGTTCTTC. It encodes CASQGWGGTSSYNEQFF.

The gene calls are TRBV5-1 and TRBJ1-2, with 9 bases identical to TRBD1. The J segment lost 6 bases and the V segment lost 4 bases, leaving 10 bases of the junction unmatched. This CDR3 comprises 15 residues. Per germline, CDR1 SGHRS and CDR2 YFSETQ. CDR3 amino acids: CASSQAGTGYNGYTF. CDR3 in DNA: TGCGCCAGCAGCCAGGCCGGGACAGGGTATAATGGCTACACCTTC.

The CDR3 nucleotides read TGTGCCAGCAGTTTATCAACTAGCGGGAGAAGCTCCTACAATGAGCAGTTCTTC. Encoded protein: CASSLSTSGRSSYNEQFF. This chain connects TRBV27 to TRBJ2-1, with 11 bases identical to TRBD2. With 0 bases clipped from V and 0 bases from J, the junction kept 4 bases outside the gene matches. There are 18 residues in the CDR3. CDR1 and CDR2 (germline): MNHEY, SMNVEV (reference sequence).

The chain is built from TRBV7-9 and TRBJ1-6; 8 bases are shared with TRBD1. With V trimmed by 5 bases and J by 7 bases, 7 bases remained unmatched. Germline V CDR1 and CDR2: SEHNR, FQNEAQ (reference sequence). The CDR3 is 15 residues long. The CDR3 loop is CASSLITGGNSPLHF. CDR3 coding DNA: TGTGCCAGCAGCCTCATAACAGGGGGGAATTCACCCCTCCACTTT.

This clone was observed once. The chain couples TRBV2 to TRBJ1-2, with 9 bases identical to TRBD1. The CDR3 sequence is 15 residues long. Germline loops: CDR1 SNHLY, CDR2 FYNNEI. V trimming: 7 bases; J trimming: 7 bases; junction bases outside the gene matches: 13. CDR3 nucleotide sequence: TGTGCCAGCATCCTAACCCGGACAGGGGTGGGTGGCTACACCTTC. Amino acids: CASILTRTGVGGYTF. Combining the CDR3 with reference TRBV2 and TRBJ1-2 gives the whole variable domain EPEVTQTPSHQVTQMGQEVILRCVPISNHLYFYWYRQILGQKVEFLVSFYNNEISEKSEIFDDQFSVERPDGSNFTLKIRSTKLEDSAMYFCASILTRTGVGGYTFGSGTRLTVV.

This clone was seen a few times. The rearrangement links TRBV7-2 to TRBJ1-5; no clear D gene. Trimming left V 5 bases short and J 6 bases short, with 11 bases between. This CDR3 has 13 amino acids. Germline V gene sequence: CDR1 SGHTA, CDR2 FQGNSA. The CDR3 is CASSPGWGQPQHF. The CDR3 bases are TGTGCCAGCAGCCCGGGATGGGGTCAGCCCCAGCATTTT.

The CDR3 is CASSRGTSTNTGELFF. The CDR3 DNA sequence: TGTGCCAGCAGCCGGGGGACTAGCACGAACACCGGGGAGCTGTTTTTT. The chain employs TRBV6-2 or TRBV6-3 and TRBJ2-2; 9 bases are shared with TRBD2. The CDR3 runs 16 residues. CDR1 and CDR2 from the germline V gene are MNHEY and SVGEGT. V was pared by 6 bases and J by 0 bases, with 5 bases of the junction left unmatched.

This clone was found a few times. This rearrangement joins TRBV2 to TRBJ1-6; D perhaps matches TRBD1 (6 bases). The length of the CDR3 is 15 residues. Germline loops: CDR1 SNHLY, CDR2 FYNNEI. The V and J ends lost 3 bases and 9 bases respectively, with 15 bases between them. CDR3 sequence: CASSDQGSFSSPLHF. The DNA for the CDR3 is TGTGCCAGCAGTGATCAGGGGTCGTTTAGTTCACCCCTCCACTTT.

V and J are TRBV19 and TRBJ2-1; 14 bases fit TRBD2. The V gene's germline CDR1 is LNHDA and CDR2 SQIVND (reference sequence). This CDR3 is built from 15 residues. Trimming at V came to 6 bases and at J to 5 bases, leaving 3 bases not matched to a gene. This CDR3 is CASSWTSGRNNEQFF. CDR3 coding DNA: TGTGCCAGTAGCTGGACTAGCGGGAGGAACAATGAGCAGTTCTTC.

The chain links TRBV7-9 to TRBJ2-1; 10 nucleotides line up with TRBD2. This CDR3 spans 15 amino acids. The V and J ends lost 3 bases and 9 bases, in that order; junction bases with no gene match: 8. CDR1 is SEHNR, CDR2 FQNEAQ, per germline (reference sequence). CDR3 sequence (DNA): TGTGCCAGCAGCTTGCTAGCGGGAGTTGCTGCTGAGCAGTTCTTC. Translation: CASSLLAGVAAEQFF.

The chain uses TRBV12-3 or TRBV12-4 and TRBJ2-3; D is unclear. V dropped 2 bases and J dropped 6 bases, with 3 bases sitting between them. This CDR3 region has 11 residues. The chain's CDR3 is CASSLPDTQYF. The CDR3 region has the DNA TGTGCCAGCAGTTTACCGGATACGCAGTATTTT.

The chain recombines TRBV27 with TRBJ2-5, with TRBD1 matching 9 bases. Germline CDR1 and CDR2: MNHEY and SMNVEV (reference sequence). This CDR3 is built from 13 residues. V was pared by 7 bases and J by 4 bases, with 4 bases of the junction left unmatched. The CDR3 region has the DNA TGTGCCAGCATGGGACAGGGAACAGAGACCCAGTACTTC. Translation gives CASMGQGTETQYF.

The V gene is TRBV6-5, the J gene TRBJ1-1; tentative D call: TRBD1 (5 bases). CDR1 is MNHEY and CDR2 is SVGAGI in the germline V gene. The CDR3 runs 14 residues. V shed 4 bases and J shed 4 bases, with 13 bases lying between them. DNA of the CDR3: TGTGCCAGCAGTTGGAGCAGGGCGAGCACTGAAGCTTTCTTT. Its protein is CASSWSRASTEAFF.

This sequence joins TRBV4-1 and TRBJ2-7; 7 positions agree with TRBD1. The V and J ends lost 3 bases and 1 base, in that order; junction bases with no gene match: 3. In germline, CDR1 is MGHRA, CDR2 YSYEKL. The CDR3 consists of 14 residues. The CDR3 reads CASSHRQGSYEQYF. The CDR3 nucleotides are TGCGCCAGCAGCCACCGACAGGGTTCCTACGAGCAGTACTTC.